The next 19 T cell receptor beta chains were all read from a single sample in a study of neoadjuvant anti-PD-1 for oral cavity cancer. Some clones are missing from TCRdb's copy, which holds only in-frame ones; the method was immunoSEQ multiplex PCR. The profile shows about 23,000 clones, 25% to 35% of them singletons. Time point here: after neoadjuvant nivolumab, at surgical resection. Sequencing used tumor tissue, obtained after nivolumab (anti-PD-1) treatment. The receptors derive from a person aged 40 to 85 with oral cavity squamous cell carcinoma.

This clone was seen just once. The chain employs TRBV4-1 and TRBJ1-4, with a weak D call TRBD1 (5 bases). There are 17 residues in the CDR3. The germline V gene encodes CDR1 MGHRA and CDR2 YSYEKL. The ends were cut back, 4 bases at V and 3 bases at J, with 18 bases in the middle. The DNA of the CDR3 is TGCGCCAGCAGCCGCAAAGCCACCGGGGGGGCTAATGAAAAACTGTTTTTT. It codes for CASSRKATGGANEKLFF.

This chain connects TRBV18 to TRBJ2-7; a weak D match, TRBD1 (6 bases). Trimming removed 2 bases at V and 1 base at J, with 12 bases between. Germline CDR1 and CDR2: KGHSH and LQKENI. The CDR3 has 15 residues. CDR3 DNA sequence: TGTGCCAGCTCACCAACAGGGTCCGGATCCTACGAGCAGTACTTC. Translation gives CASSPTGSGSYEQYF.

This clone was seen more than once but under ten times. This sequence joins TRBV5-1 and TRBJ2-3; 9 nucleotides agree with TRBD2. Germline values: CDR1 SGHRS, CDR2 YFSETQ. The CDR3 is 17 amino acids. The J segment lost 2 bases and the V segment lost 0 bases, leaving 7 bases of the junction unmatched. CDR3 residues: CASSLALSGGFTDTQYF. CDR3 DNA sequence: TGCGCCAGCAGCTTGGCCTTGAGCGGGGGGTTCACAGATACGCAGTATTTT.

V usage is TRBV27 and J usage is TRBJ2-7, with 8 nucleotides matching TRBD1. Germline loops: CDR1 MNHEY, CDR2 SMNVEV (reference sequence). This CDR3 has 15 residues. The V gene end was trimmed by 2 bases and the J gene end by 3 bases; junction bases not matched to a gene: 6. The CDR3 DNA follows: TGTGCCAGCAGTTTACGAGGACAGGGCCTCTACGAGCAGTACTTC. As protein: CASSLRGQGLYEQYF.

The chain links TRBV29-1 to TRBJ1-1; 7 nucleotides align to TRBD1. The ends lost 4 bases at V and 7 bases at J; junction bases unmatched: 3. In germline, CDR1 is SQVTM, CDR2 ANQGSEA. The length of the CDR3 is 11 residues. The CDR3 region is CSVGGGDEAFF. CDR3 nucleotide sequence: TGCAGCGTTGGAGGGGGCGATGAAGCTTTCTTT. Variable domain in full (rest from reference TRBV29-1 and TRBJ1-1): SAVISQKPSRDICQRGTSLTIQCQVDSQVTMMFWYRQQPGQSLTLIATANQGSEATYESGFVIDKFPISRPNLTFSTLTVSNMSPEDSSIYLCSVGGGDEAFFGQGTRLTVV.

Ten or more counts support this clone. The chain recombines TRBV7-9 with TRBJ2-7; D is possibly TRBD2 (6 bases). The CDR3 totals 13 residues. The germline V gene has CDR1 SEHNR and CDR2 FQNEAQ (reference sequence). V gave up 5 bases and J gave up 3 bases, with 11 bases separating them. CDR3: CASSPPGVYEQYF. CDR3 nucleotides: TGTGCCAGCAGCCCACCGGGGGTCTACGAGCAGTACTTC.

This chain connects TRBV7-2 to TRBJ2-5; 8 positions match TRBD1. The V gene's germline CDR1 is SGHTA and CDR2 FQGNSA. V gave up 5 bases and J gave up 2 bases; unmatched junction bases: 10. This CDR3 is built from 16 residues. The CDR3 nucleotides are TGTGCCAGCAGCAAACGGACAGGGTGGGAACAAGAGACCCAGTACTTC. This codes for CASSKRTGWEQETQYF.

The genes are TRBV5-4 and TRBJ2-2, with 7 positions matching TRBD1. V lost 4 bases to trimming and J lost 2 bases; unmatched junction nucleotides: 8. Looked up from germline, CDR1 is SGHNT and CDR2 is YYREEE (reference sequence). The CDR3 length is 16 residues. CDR3 DNA: TGTGCCAGCAGCCCGCCGGGACAGCAAAACACCGGGGAGCTGTTTTTT. Its translation: CASSPPGQQNTGELFF.

The sample holds a few counts of this clone. The chain has TRBV9 and TRBJ1-2; D might be TRBD1 (6 bases). The length of the CDR3 is 14 residues. CDR1 is SGDLS and CDR2 is YYNGEE in the germline V gene. The germline V and J ends were trimmed by 3 bases and 5 bases, with 14 bases remaining between them. Here the CDR3 reads CASSAGTPKYGYTF. The CDR3 coding sequence is TGTGCCAGCAGCGCCGGGACACCAAAATATGGCTACACCTTC.

The chain joins TRBV5-6 to TRBJ2-3, with TRBD1 matching over 7 bases. J gave up 2 bases and V 4 bases, and 4 bases lay outside the gene matches. This CDR3 is built from 14 residues. CDR1 is SGHDT and CDR2 is YYEEEE in the germline V gene. The CDR3 spells CASSQDRFTDTQYF. CDR3 DNA: TGTGCCAGCAGCCAGGACAGGTTCACAGATACGCAGTATTTT.

V and J are TRBV7-2 and TRBJ1-1; D gene unclear. The germline V gene has CDR1 SGHTA and CDR2 FQGNSA. The CDR3 loop spans 14 amino acids. V lost 0 bases and J 6 bases, leaving 11 bases between the germline ends. CDR3 sequence reads: CASSLAPGVAEAFF. The DNA of the CDR3 is TGTGCCAGCAGCTTAGCACCGGGCGTCGCTGAAGCTTTCTTT.

This clone came up a few times. The chain combines TRBV19 with TRBJ2-2; D gene unclear. Germline V gene data show CDR1 as LNHDA and CDR2 as SQIVND (reference sequence). V was shortened by 2 bases and J by 8 bases, with 9 bases between the two germline ends. The CDR3 is 13 amino acids. CDR3 nucleotides: TGTGCCAGTAGTATAAGCCAGGCTGGGGAGCTGTTTTTT. Translating it yields CASSISQAGELFF.

J is TRBJ1-1 and V is TRBV7-9; tentative D call: TRBD1 (5 bases). CDR3 length: 13 amino acids. The V gene lost 2 bases and the J gene lost 1 base, with 5 bases spanning the gap. CDR1 and CDR2 (germline): SEHNR, FQNEAQ (reference sequence). The CDR3 sequence is CASSLQGNTEAFF. For the CDR3, the DNA is TGTGCCAGCAGCTTACAGGGGAACACTGAAGCTTTCTTT.

This clone has more than one count but fewer than ten. The chain joins TRBV6-1 to TRBJ1-1; D call uncertain. The CDR3 runs to 13 residues. With 3 bases removed from V and 2 bases from J, the gap between germline ends came to 7 bases. CDR1 is MNHNS, CDR2 SASEGT, per germline. The CDR3, as DNA: TGTGCCAGCAGTGACGGAAAAAACACTGAAGCTTTCTTT. Its translation: CASSDGKNTEAFF.

The J gene is TRBJ2-5, the V gene TRBV7-9; D may be TRBD1 (6 bases). The length of the CDR3 is 13 residues. With 5 bases removed from V and 9 bases from J, the gap between germline ends came to 16 bases. Germline V gene data show CDR1 as SEHNR and CDR2 as FQNEAQ (reference sequence). This CDR3 is CASSLGGRDPQYF. CDR3 nucleotides: TGTGCCAGCAGCCTAGGGGGACGGGACCCCCAGTACTTC.

The DNA of the CDR3 is TGTGCCAGCAGTCCCCTAGCGGGAGAATCCGAGCAGTACTTC. Amino acid sequence: CASSPLAGESEQYF. V is TRBV28 and J is TRBJ2-7; 10 bases match TRBD2. The CDR3 sequence is 14 residues long. Germline loops: CDR1 MDHEN, CDR2 SYDVKM. V lost 5 bases, J lost 6 bases, and 7 bases stayed unmatched.

This chain connects TRBV18 to TRBJ2-3; D not resolved. Germline-derived CDR1 and CDR2 are KGHSH and LQKENI. The CDR3 consists of 11 residues. V was cut by 2 bases and J by 6 bases, with 3 bases left in between. CDR3 amino acids: CASSPWDTQYF. The CDR3 nucleotides are TGTGCCAGCTCACCATGGGATACGCAGTATTTT. The whole variable domain, remainder taken from reference TRBV18 and TRBJ2-3, is NAGVMQNPRHLVRRRGQEARLRCSPMKGHSHVYWYRQLPEEGLKFMVYLQKENIIDESGMPKERFSAEFPKEGPSILRIQQVVRGDSAAYFCASSPWDTQYFGPGTRLTVL.

This clone is judged medium-sized. The rearrangement uses TRBV5-1 and TRBJ2-7; 7 bases map to TRBD1. CDR3 length equals 13 residues. V lost 3 bases, J lost 4 bases, and 4 bases stayed unmatched. CDR1 is SGHRS and CDR2 is YFSETQ in the germline V gene. CDR3 nucleotide sequence: TGCGCCAGCAGCTCGGGACAGCAATACGAGCAGTACTTC. Translated, it gives CASSSGQQYEQYF.

J is TRBJ2-5 and V is TRBV28; D is unresolved. Trimming pared 6 bases from V and 2 bases from J, leaving 10 bases between. CDR3 length equals 13 residues. Germline CDR1 is MDHEN and CDR2 is SYDVKM. CDR3 sequence reads: CASSLGSQETQYF. The CDR3 DNA follows: TGTGCCAGCAGCCTGGGTAGTCAAGAGACCCAGTACTTC. The variable domain in full, with the rest retrieved from reference TRBV28 and TRBJ2-5, is DVKVTQSSRYLVKRTGEKVFLECVQDMDHENMFWYRQDPGLGLRLIYFSYDVKMKEKGDIPEGYSVSREKKERFSLILESASTNQTSMYLCASSLGSQETQYFGPGTRLLVL.